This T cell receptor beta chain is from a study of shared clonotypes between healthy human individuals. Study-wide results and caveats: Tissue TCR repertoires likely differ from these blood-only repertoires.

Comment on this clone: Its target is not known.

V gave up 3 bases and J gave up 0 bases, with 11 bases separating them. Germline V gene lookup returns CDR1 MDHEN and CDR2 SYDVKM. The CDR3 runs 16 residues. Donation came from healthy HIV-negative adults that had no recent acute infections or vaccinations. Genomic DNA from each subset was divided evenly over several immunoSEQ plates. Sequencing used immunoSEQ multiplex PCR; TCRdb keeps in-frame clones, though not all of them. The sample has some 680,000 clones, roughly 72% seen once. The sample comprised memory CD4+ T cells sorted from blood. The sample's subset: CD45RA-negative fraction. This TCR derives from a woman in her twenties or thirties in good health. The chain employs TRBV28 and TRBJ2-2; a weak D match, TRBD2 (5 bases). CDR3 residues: CASSFGEGSNTGELFF. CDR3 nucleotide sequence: TGTGCCAGCAGTTTCGGTGAGGGATCGAACACCGGGGAGCTGTTTTTT.